This record looks at one T cell receptor beta chain sequence and its context. No antigen is known for it. The data are from a study of beta chain features in type 1 diabetes. Overall study findings and caveats: In every one of the four CD4+ subsets, TCRB CDR3s were moderately but significantly shorter in Type 1 diabetes patients.

Investigators reverse transcribed all isolated RNA, so they sequenced expressed TCRB transcripts. Assay: immunoSEQ multiplex PCR; the TCRdb copy retains only in-frame clones and omits some. The sample shows approximately 120,000 clones, roughly 17% of them seen only once. Germline V gene sequence: CDR1 SGHNT, CDR2 YENEEA. Trimming removed 2 bases from V and 2 bases from J; junction bases left unmatched: 10. CDR3 length equals 17 residues. Sample: central memory CD4+ T cells from blood. The source is a man aged 18 to 29 with type 1 diabetes. The chain has TRBV11-3 and TRBJ2-5; 8 nucleotides line up with TRBD1. The CDR3 DNA reads TGTGCCAGCAGCTTATCGTTGGGGACAGGAGAGCAAGAGACCCAGTACTTC. It yields the protein CASSLSLGTGEQETQYF.